This TCR beta chain was profiled in a study of blood T cells in healthy people across ages. A second PCR of roughly 7 to 11 cycles used a sample-barcoded 5' primer and a J-beta primer mix. The authors tagged each cDNA molecule using a template-switch adaptor with 12 random nucleotides. TCRdb reprocessed the 5' RACE reads via MiXCR and lists one record per CDR3 protein. The sample shows approximately 2,000,000 distinct CDR3 sequences, around 42% of them seen only once. This clonotype was seen only a few times. The source material was blood. The TCR comes from a human donor in good health.

In DNA form, the CDR3 reads TGTGCCACCAGTGATCCCCGATCGGGTCAGCCCCAGCATTTT. Encoded protein: CATSDPRSGQPQHF. The chain has TRBV24-1 and TRBJ1-5; no clear D gene. The germline V and J ends were trimmed by 3 bases and 6 bases, with 11 bases remaining between them. CDR3 length: 14 residues. The germline gives CDR1 KGHDR, CDR2 SFDVKD.